These 25 T cell receptor beta chains came from one sample sequenced in a study of molecular identifiers for immune sequencing clone quantification. TCRdb reprocessed the PCR reads with MiXCR, giving one entry per CDR3 protein. The sample carries over 600,000 distinct CDR3 sequences, 15% to 20% recorded once. Sequenced sample: naive CD8+ T cells from blood, with Jurkat cell RNA spiked in. The subset denotes: FACS-sorted CD8+CD4-CCR7+CD45RA+ naive T cells. These receptors all come from a human donor in good health. Some libraries in this study had Jurkat cell RNA spiked in.

This clonotype came up a few times. A read error may be the cause here, since a much bigger clone is one base away. The chain combines TRBV30 with TRBJ2-1, with 10 positions matching TRBD1. Germline loops: CDR1 GTSNPN, CDR2 SVGIG (reference sequence). CDR3 length equals 15 residues. The CDR3 loop reads CAWSSGQGTYNKQFF. Here the CDR3 DNA reads TGTGCCTGGAGCTCGGGACAGGGGACCTACAATAAGCAGTTCTTC.

As to this clonotype: The CDR3 does not close with the conserved phenylalanine or tryptophan, likely indicating a read error. The genes are TRBV5-3 and TRBJ1-2; a possible D gene is TRBD1 (5 bases). TRBV5-3 is labeled an ORF, and its function is uncertain. The CDR3 sequence is 12 residues long. V was cut by 8 bases and J by 4 bases, with 12 bases left in between. The CDR3 protein is CASSLDTYGYTS. The CDR3 region has the DNA TGTGCCAGCAGCCTGGACACCTATGGCTACACCTCC.

About this clonotype: A single base separates this from a much larger clone, so it may be a read error. The rearrangement joins TRBV20-1 to TRBJ1-4; 7 bases align to TRBD1. The germline V gene encodes CDR1 DFQATT and CDR2 SNEGSKA (reference sequence). This CDR3 has 15 amino acids. The junction had 10 bases not matched to a gene; V was cut back by 1 base and J by 8 bases. The CDR3 spells CSARGEGAGEEKLFF. The CDR3 DNA reads TGCAGTGCTAGAGGTGAGGGGGCTGGGGAAGAAAAACTGTTTTTT.

This clonotype was found many times. This chain links TRBV30 with TRBJ2-7, with D perhaps matching TRBD1 (5 bases). Trimming pared 1 base from V and 6 bases from J, leaving 16 bases between. The CDR3 spans 14 residues. Germline V lookup: CDR1 GTSNPN, CDR2 SVGIG (reference sequence). The CDR3 reads CAWSGVQGHREQYF. CDR3 coding DNA: TGTGCCTGGAGTGGAGTGCAGGGCCATCGCGAGCAGTACTTC.

For this clonotype: The conserved final phenylalanine or tryptophan is absent from the CDR3, which likely points to a read error. The chain is built from TRBV25-1 and TRBJ1-4, with 7 bases matching TRBD1. V was clipped by 4 bases and J by 8 bases; unmatched bases: 7. The germline V gene encodes CDR1 MGHDK and CDR2 SYGVNS. The CDR3 loop spans 14 amino acids. DNA of the CDR3: TGTGCCAGCAGTGTAACAGGGGAAAGAGAAAAACTGTTTTCT. This codes for CASSVTGEREKLFS.

Comments on this clonotype: A much more abundant neighbour one base away suggests this may be a read error. The chain recombines TRBV27 with TRBJ1-6; D is perhaps TRBD1 (5 bases). The CDR3 contains 16 residues. In germline, CDR1 is MNHEY, CDR2 SMNVEV (reference sequence). V shed 5 bases and J shed 8 bases, with 19 bases lying between them. CDR3 in DNA: TGTGCCAGCAGTCCTCTTTCCCCCCGGGACCATTCACCCCTCCACTTT. This gives the protein CASSPLSPRDHSPLHF.

Remarks on this clonotype: A single base separates this from a much larger clone, so it may be a read error. The CDR3 DNA reads TGCGCCAGCAGCTTCGGGTCGAGCACCGGGGAGCTGTTTTTT. Its translation: CASSFGSSTGELFF. The chain employs TRBV5-1 and TRBJ2-2, with no clear D. This CDR3 is built from 14 residues. V was clipped by 2 bases and J by 4 bases, with 9 bases between them. The germline V gene has CDR1 SGHRS and CDR2 YFSETQ.

The chain is built from TRBV7-9 and TRBJ2-1; tentative D call: TRBD2 (6 bases). V was trimmed by 8 bases and J by 9 bases, leaving 23 bases between them. This CDR3 has 15 amino acids. CDR1 and CDR2 from the germline V gene are SEHNR and FQNEAQ (reference sequence). The CDR3 DNA follows: TGTGCCAGCGGCCCCCCAAGCGGCGGCGGGACTGAGCAGTTCTTC. This sequence encodes CASGPPSGGGTEQFF.

This sequence joins TRBV7-9 and TRBJ2-7; possibly TRBD1 for D (5 bases). Trimming took 4 bases from V and 4 from J, leaving 17 bases between them. This CDR3 region has 15 residues. Germline V gene sequence: CDR1 SEHNR, CDR2 FQNEAQ (reference sequence). The CDR3 nucleotides are TGTGCCAGCAGCTCACACGCAGGGTATCCTTACGAGCAGTACTTC. It yields the protein CASSSHAGYPYEQYF.

V usage is TRBV4-1 and J usage is TRBJ2-1; TRBD2 matches at 7 bases. The V and J ends lost 1 base and 5 bases, in that order; junction bases with no gene match: 11. Germline V CDR1 and CDR2: MGHRA, YSYEKL. This CDR3 has 17 amino acids. As DNA, the CDR3 is TGCGCCAGCAGCCAAGCCGTGTGGGGCGGGGGAAACAATGAGCAGTTCTTC. Translating gives CASSQAVWGGGNNEQFF.

In regard to this clonotype: A read error may explain this, as a much larger clone is one base away. J is TRBJ2-1 and V is TRBV19; D is unclear. The CDR3 is 13 amino acids. V lost 5 bases to trimming and J lost 12 bases, with 17 bases between them. In germline, CDR1 is LNHDA, CDR2 SQIVND (reference sequence). DNA of the CDR3: TGTGCCAGTAGTCCACACCCGTCCGGAGTGCAGTTCTTC. Translating gives CASSPHPSGVQFF. The full variable domain, with the rest looked up from reference TRBV19 and TRBJ2-1, is DGGITQSPKYLFRKEGQNVTLSCEQNLNHDAMYWYRQDPGQGLRLIYYSQIVNDFQKGDIAEGYSVSREKKESFPLTVTSAQKNPTAFYLCASSPHPSGVQFFGPGTRLTVL.

The chain joins TRBV25-1 to TRBJ2-6; 7 bases are a match to TRBD1. Germline V lookup: CDR1 MGHDK, CDR2 SYGVNS. The CDR3 covers 15 residues. J was trimmed by 1 base and V by 3 bases; bases with no gene match: 0. CDR3 residues: CASSDRGSGANVLTF. CDR3 coding DNA: TGTGCCAGCAGTGACAGGGGGTCTGGGGCCAACGTCCTGACTTTC. The variable domain in full, completed from reference TRBV25-1 and TRBJ2-6, reads EADIYQTPRYLVIGTGKKITLECSQTMGHDKMYWYQQDPGMELHLIHYSYGVNSTEKGDLSSESTVSRIRTEHFPLTLESARPSHTSQYLCASSDRGSGANVLTFGAGSRLTVL.

This clonotype has ten or more counts. The chain employs TRBV12-3 or TRBV12-4 and TRBJ1-2; D gene ambiguous. The CDR3 consists of 10 residues. The V gene lost 7 bases and the J gene lost 10 bases, with 10 bases spanning the gap. DNA for the CDR3: TGTGCCAGCAAGCAGTCGGTCTACACCTTC. Its translation: CASKQSVYTF.

This clonotype was picked up a small number of times. The rearrangement joins TRBV15 to TRBJ2-7; tentative D call: TRBD2 (5 bases). Germline values: CDR1 LNHNV, CDR2 YYDKDF (reference sequence). The CDR3 loop spans 14 amino acids. Trimming removed 4 bases at V and 4 bases at J, with 14 bases between. The CDR3 spells CATSTRGSSYEQYF. In nucleotides, the CDR3 is TGTGCCACCAGCACCAGAGGGAGCAGTTACGAGCAGTACTTC.

This clonotype came up once. In this CDR3 the conserved last residue, phenylalanine or tryptophan, is missing, so a read error is likely. The chain couples TRBV10-2 to TRBJ1-1; D perhaps matches TRBD1 (6 bases). CDR1 WSHSY and CDR2 SAAADI come from the germline V gene. The CDR3 totals 13 residues. V was pared by 3 bases and J by 7 bases, with 12 bases between. CDR3 residues: CASSDRGQVEAFL. The CDR3 bases are TGCGCCAGCAGTGACAGGGGTCAGGTTGAAGCTTTCCTT.

The chain is built from TRBV30 and TRBJ1-1; D is undetermined. The CDR3 spans 13 residues. V dropped 2 bases and J dropped 8 bases, with 15 bases sitting between them. Germline V gene data show CDR1 as GTSNPN and CDR2 as SVGIG (reference sequence). The CDR3 spells CAWSPTGSAEAFF. CDR3 DNA sequence: TGTGCCTGGAGTCCGACTGGCAGTGCAGAAGCTTTCTTT.

This clonotype was detected many times. The CDR3 region has the DNA TGCGCCAGCAGCTCCCAGGGATTCCCCTACGAGCAGTACTTC. It specifies CASSSQGFPYEQYF. The V call is TRBV5-1, the J call TRBJ2-7, with a possible D match to TRBD1 (5 bases). CDR3 length: 14 residues. CDR1 and CDR2 (germline): SGHRS, YFSETQ. With 3 bases removed from V and 2 bases from J, the gap between germline ends came to 12 bases.

This clonotype was found a few times. The rearrangement links TRBV10-3 to TRBJ2-2, with D possibly called TRBD1 or TRBD2 (6 bases each). The germline V and J ends were trimmed by 3 bases and 4 bases, with 21 bases remaining between them. In germline, CDR1 is ENHRY, CDR2 SYGVKD. The CDR3 is 18 residues long. CDR3 loop: CAISEGPRGPRGTGELFF. The DNA of the CDR3 is TGTGCCATCAGTGAAGGGCCCAGGGGACCGCGGGGCACCGGGGAGCTGTTTTTT.

This clonotype was seen ten or more times. V is TRBV7-8 and J is TRBJ1-5, with a tentative D call TRBD1 (6 bases). This CDR3 is built from 15 residues. Trimming removed 1 base from V and 3 bases from J, with 10 bases in between. Germline V gene lookup returns CDR1 SGHVS and CDR2 FQNEAQ. The CDR3 sequence: CASSLEDSPNQPQHF. The CDR3 coding sequence is TGTGCCAGCAGCTTAGAGGACAGCCCCAATCAGCCCCAGCATTTT.

The rearrangement uses TRBV7-7 and TRBJ2-7; 8 bases match TRBD1. CDR3 length: 15 residues. Trimming removed 0 bases from V and 3 bases from J; junction bases left unmatched: 4. Germline CDR1 reads SSHAT; CDR2 reads FNYEAQ (reference sequence). The chain's CDR3 is CASSLATGEDYEQYF. Here the CDR3 DNA reads TGTGCCAGCAGCTTAGCGACAGGGGAAGACTACGAGCAGTACTTC.

As for this clonotype: A much larger clone differs from this one at a single base, so this may be a read error. The genes are TRBV5-1 and TRBJ2-7; D uncertain. This CDR3 has 13 residues. CDR1 SGHRS and CDR2 YFSETQ come from the germline V gene. DNA for the CDR3: TGCGCCAACAGCTTAAGGGAATCCTACGAGCAGTACTTC. Translated, it gives CANSLRESYEQYF.

The chain joins TRBV9 to TRBJ2-5, with a weak D call TRBD2 (5 bases). V lost 5 bases and J 0 bases, leaving 11 bases between the germline ends. The CDR3 sequence is 14 residues long. Germline-derived CDR1 and CDR2 are SGDLS and YYNGEE. CDR3 sequence: CASSSDWDQETQYF. The CDR3 coding sequence is TGTGCCAGCAGTTCGGACTGGGACCAAGAGACCCAGTACTTC.

This clonotype was counted many times. The genes are TRBV20-1 and TRBJ1-6; D is unclear. CDR3 length: 13 residues. Germline V gives CDR1 DFQATT, CDR2 SNEGSKA (reference sequence). V was pared by 8 bases and J by 6 bases, with 14 bases between. The CDR3 DNA sequence: TGCAGTCCCTACGAGCGGATTAATTCACCCCTCCACTTT. This codes for CSPYERINSPLHF.

This clonotype was counted many times. The chain links TRBV6-2 or TRBV6-3 to TRBJ1-5; perhaps TRBD1 as D (5 bases). Trimming pared 0 bases from V and 6 bases from J, leaving 15 bases between. The CDR3 has 16 amino acids. The germline CDR1 and CDR2 sequences are MNHEY and SVGEGT. In DNA form, the CDR3 reads TGTGCCAGCAGTTACTCGTTGCAGGGAAATCGTCAGCCCCAGCATTTT. The encoded protein is CASSYSLQGNRQPQHF.

CDR3 in amino acids: CASTPQGLATPETQYF. In nucleotides, the CDR3 is TGTGCCAGTACCCCCCAGGGACTAGCGACGCCAGAGACCCAGTACTTC. This chain uses TRBV19 with TRBJ2-5; 10 bases map to TRBD2. Looked up from germline, CDR1 is LNHDA and CDR2 is SQIVND (reference sequence). V shed 7 bases and J 4 bases; nucleotides not matched to a gene: 12. This CDR3 region has 16 residues.